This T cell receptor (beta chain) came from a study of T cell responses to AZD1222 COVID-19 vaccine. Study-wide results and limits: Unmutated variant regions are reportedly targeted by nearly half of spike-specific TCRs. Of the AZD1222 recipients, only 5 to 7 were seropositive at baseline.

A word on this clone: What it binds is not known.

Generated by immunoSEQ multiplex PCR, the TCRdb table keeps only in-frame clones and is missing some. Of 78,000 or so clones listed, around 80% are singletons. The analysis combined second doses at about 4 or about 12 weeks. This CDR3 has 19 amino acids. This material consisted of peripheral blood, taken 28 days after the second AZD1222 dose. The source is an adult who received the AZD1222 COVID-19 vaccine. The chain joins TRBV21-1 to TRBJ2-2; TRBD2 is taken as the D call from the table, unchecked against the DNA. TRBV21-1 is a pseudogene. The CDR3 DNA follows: TGTGCCAGCAGCACAACCCCGGGACTAGCGGGGCTTAACACCGGGGAGCTGTTTTTT. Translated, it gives CASSTTPGLAGLNTGELFF.